The 10 T cell receptor beta chains given below trace back to one sample, sequenced in a study of cytomegalovirus exposure and HLA in healthy donors (dated by TCRdb to about 2017). The library was prepared using the immunoSEQ multiplex PCR assay. The multiplex PCR relied on a mix of 60 forward primers for TCR Vbeta segments and 13 reverse primers for TCR Jbeta segments. In TCRdb, the immuneACCESS table is reduced to in-frame sequences with V and J assigned. These tables do not hold every clone; where another copy was compared, an unresolved V gene accounts for under half, and the others remain unexplained. This sample has 90,000 to 150,000 clones in its table, and roughly four fifths of those were observed once. The ten most abundant clones make up about 1.8% of the sample. The specimen was PBMCs. The receptors stem from a man between 35 and 55 years old in good health and CMV-seronegative.

The rearrangement uses TRBV18 and TRBJ1-1, with D unresolved. V was pared by 1 base and J by 2 bases, with 8 bases between. CDR3 length equals 14 residues. Germline assignment: CDR1 KGHSH and CDR2 LQKENI. CDR3 coding DNA: TGTGCCAGCTCACCACAGGGAGAAAACACTGAAGCTTTCTTT. As protein: CASSPQGENTEAFF.

The CDR3 region has the DNA TGTGCCAGCAGCTTGGGACAATCTCCTAATCAGCCCCAGCATTTT. Its translation: CASSLGQSPNQPQHF. The rearrangement uses TRBV7-2 and TRBJ1-5; TRBD1 might be the D (6 bases). CDR1 and CDR2 (germline): SGHTA, FQGNSA. Trimming pared 3 bases from V and 4 bases from J, leaving 13 bases between. This CDR3 is built from 15 residues.

Points on this clone: Germline and junction disagree at one end, which may indicate a read error. Distinct nucleotide sequences in the sample also encode this CDR3. The chain uses TRBV5-6 and TRBJ1-6, with D possibly matching TRBD1 (5 bases). The CDR3 runs to 15 residues. Germline V gene data show CDR1 as SGHDT and CDR2 as YYEEEE. Here the CDR3 reads CASTPGRGSNSPLHF. DNA for the CDR3: TGTGCCAGCACCCCTGGAAGGGGATCCAATTCACCCCTTCACTTT.

The rearrangement joins TRBV7-9 to TRBJ2-7; TRBD1 agrees at 7 bases. This CDR3 has 14 amino acids. Germline assignment: CDR1 SEHNR and CDR2 FQNEAQ (reference sequence). Trimming took 2 bases from V and 3 from J; bases not matched to a gene: 4. The CDR3 loop reads CASSLLGQNYEQYF. CDR3 nucleotide sequence: TGTGCCAGCAGCTTATTGGGACAGAACTACGAGCAGTACTTC.

This clone was found once. The DNA for the CDR3 is TGTGCCAGCTCACCAGAGGACAGGGCCAATCAGCCCCAGCATTTT. Amino acid sequence: CASSPEDRANQPQHF. The chain couples TRBV18 to TRBJ1-5, with 8 bases matching TRBD1. There are 15 residues in the CDR3. From germline, CDR1 is KGHSH and CDR2 LQKENI. V was clipped by 2 bases and J by 3 bases; unmatched bases: 3.

This chain connects TRBV7-9 to TRBJ1-6; the D gene is possibly TRBD1 (6 bases). CDR1 and CDR2 (germline): SEHNR, FQNEAQ (reference sequence). CDR3 length: 14 amino acids. V lost 1 base, J lost 11 bases, and 12 bases lay in between. In nucleotides, the CDR3 is TGTGCCAGCAGCTTAGAAACCCAGGGGACACCCCTCCACTTT. Protein sequence: CASSLETQGTPLHF.

The J gene is TRBJ2-4, the V gene TRBV11-2; 10 nucleotides line up with TRBD1. CDR1 is SGHAT, CDR2 FQNNGV, per germline. Trimming removed 1 base from V and 1 base from J; junction bases left unmatched: 4. The CDR3 extends over 17 amino acids. CDR3 bases: TGTGCCAGCAGCTTAGTGTTGACAGGGGGCGCCAAAAACATTCAGTACTTC. This sequence encodes CASSLVLTGGAKNIQYF.

In this sample, this clone turned up a few times. This sequence joins TRBV30 and TRBJ1-1; D remains ambiguous. CDR3 length: 12 amino acids. CDR1 is GTSNPN, CDR2 SVGIG, per germline (reference sequence). V was pared by 0 bases and J by 2 bases, with 4 bases between. CDR3 bases: TGTGCCTGGAGTGTTCATAACACTGAAGCTTTCTTT. Translated, it gives CAWSVHNTEAFF.

The CDR3 nucleotides are TGTGCCAGCAGCTTGGTTCACGAGCAGTACTTC. Translated, it gives CASSLVHEQYF. J is TRBJ2-5 and V is TRBV11-2, with no clear D. The better agreement between TRBJ2-7 and the DNA end casts doubt on the J call. Germline loops: CDR1 SGHAT, CDR2 FQNNGV. The CDR3 loop spans 11 amino acids.

This clone was seen just once. The J gene is TRBJ2-1, the V gene TRBV15, with 9 bases lining up with TRBD1. The trim removed 1 base at V and 7 bases at J, leaving 11 bases unmatched. CDR1 and CDR2 (germline): LNHNV, YYDKDF (reference sequence). The CDR3 has 17 residues. The CDR3 sequence: CATSRGAGTGLRNEQFF. The CDR3, as DNA: TGTGCCACCAGCAGAGGAGCCGGGACAGGGCTTAGGAATGAGCAGTTCTTC.